These T cell receptor beta chains were read from a single sample in a study of blood T cell repertoires in COVID-19. Sequenced by immunoSEQ multiplex PCR; TCRdb stores in-frame clones only, minus some. The table lists around 160,000 clones, around 84% of them singletons. The sequenced sample consisted of PBMCs or T cells enriched from blood (not recorded which). All receptors derive from a woman between 50 and 59 years old who had been exposed to COVID-19. Each CDR3 is given with its conserved first and last residue. D genes are given only for firm matches.

V	D	J	DNA	CDR3
TRBV5-1	TRBD1	TRBJ2-5	TGCGCCAGCAGCCCCTACGGACAGGGGGCTAGAGAGACCCAGTACTTC	CASSPYGQGARETQYF
TRBV27	TRBD1	TRBJ1-5	TGTGCCAGCAGCCCACGGACAGGGGATCAGCCCCAGCATTTT	CASSPRTGDQPQHF
TRBV5-1	TRBD2	TRBJ2-1	TGCGCCAGCAGCTCTACTAGCGGGGATGAGCAGTTCTTC	CASSSTSGDEQFF
TRBV27	NA	TRBJ2-7	TGTGCCAGCAGTTTATCTTCCACCTACGAGCAGTACTTC	CASSLSSTYEQYF
TRBV16	NA	TRBJ1-2	TGTGCCAGCAGCCAAGGCAACAGGTTATATGGCTACACCTTC	CASSQGNRLYGYTF
TRBV5-1	TRBD1	TRBJ2-3	TGCGCCAGCAGCGGACTACAGGGGGCCGGGACAGATACGCAGTATTTT	CASSGLQGAGTDTQYF
TRBV18	TRBD2	TRBJ2-5	TGTGCCAGCTCGGAAGGACTAGCGGGAGAGACCCAGTACTTC	CASSEGLAGETQYF
TRBV19	TRBD1	TRBJ2-7	TGTGCCAGTAGCATCAGGGGGCCCCTCTACGAGCAGTACTTC	CASSIRGPLYEQYF
TRBV7-9	NA	TRBJ2-7	TGTGCCAGCAGCTCACAGGGCTCATGGGGGGAGCAGTACTTC	CASSSQGSWGEQYF
TRBV7-9	NA	TRBJ1-2	TGTGCCAGCAGCTTAGGATGGACAGCCGTATATGGCTACACCTTC	CASSLGWTAVYGYTF
TRBV6-6	TRBD1	TRBJ2-2	TGTGCCAGCAGTGGGGGCAGGGGGCTGAGCACCGGGGAGCTGTTTTTT	CASSGGRGLSTGELFF